This T cell receptor beta chain was found in a study of blood T cells in healthy people across ages. PCR was performed a second time for about 7 to 11 cycles using a sample-barcoded 5' primer and a J-beta primer mix. TCRdb re-derived calls from the 5' RACE reads in MiXCR, one entry per CDR3 protein. This table has about 1.6 million distinct CDR3 sequences, around 35% appearing once. This clonotype was observed many times. Germline values: CDR1 MNHEY, CDR2 SVGAGI. Trimming stripped 4 bases from V and 2 bases from J, with 12 bases between. The CDR3 extends over 14 amino acids. This sequence originates from a woman in her twenties or thirties in good health. The gene calls are TRBV6-5 and TRBJ2-7; the D is unclear. Sequenced input: blood. The CDR3 sequence is CASSWAGPTYEQYF. The CDR3 bases are TGTGCCAGCAGTTGGGCTGGACCAACCTACGAGCAGTACTTC.